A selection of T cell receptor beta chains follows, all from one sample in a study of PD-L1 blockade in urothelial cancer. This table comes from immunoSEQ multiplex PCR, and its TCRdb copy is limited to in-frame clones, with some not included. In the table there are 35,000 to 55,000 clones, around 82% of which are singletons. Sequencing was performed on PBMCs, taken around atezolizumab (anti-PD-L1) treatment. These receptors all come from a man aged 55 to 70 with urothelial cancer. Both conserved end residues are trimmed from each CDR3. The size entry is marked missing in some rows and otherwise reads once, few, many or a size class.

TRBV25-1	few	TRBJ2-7	ASSLIGQKDEQY
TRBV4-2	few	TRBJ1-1	ASSQVPAGEAF
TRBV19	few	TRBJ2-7	ASSTGGSSYEQY
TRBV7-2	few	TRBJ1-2	ASSLVGKRYT
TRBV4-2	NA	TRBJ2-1	ASSQAGGREKNEQF
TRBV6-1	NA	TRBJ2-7	ASSERSSEQY
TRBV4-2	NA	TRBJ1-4	ASSQDTELELF
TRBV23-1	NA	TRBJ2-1	ASPQTGPSYNEQF
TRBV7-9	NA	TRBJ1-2	ASSLEQGSSGYT
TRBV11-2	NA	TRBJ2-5	ASSLSTVPLQETQY
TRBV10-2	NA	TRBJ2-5	VSSEGQGRVETQY
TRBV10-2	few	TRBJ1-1	ASRSAGEAF
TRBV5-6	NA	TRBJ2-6	ASSLDSGANVLT
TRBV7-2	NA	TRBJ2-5	ASSLDLGGTGPSGTQY
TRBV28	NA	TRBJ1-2	ASSFGRANYGYT
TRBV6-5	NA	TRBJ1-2	ASSYSPGDYGYT
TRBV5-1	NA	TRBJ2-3	ASSLVGPPGGTDTQY
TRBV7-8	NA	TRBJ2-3	ASSLAGGPTDTQY